This entry lists 20 T cell receptor beta chains sequenced from one sample in a study of shared clonotypes between healthy human individuals (dated by TCRdb to 2019 to 2021). Library construction relied on the immunoSEQ multiplex PCR assay. TCRdb took over this immuneACCESS table, retaining in-frame rearrangements with V and J assigned. Such tables are incomplete; in checked studies, under half of the missing clones stem from an unresolved V gene, and the remainder is unexplained. For this sample there are about a million clones; around 74% appear just once. 1.4% to 1.5% of the sample is taken by the ten largest. Sequenced: memory CD4+ T cells sorted from blood. This sample's cell subset or site label indicates: CD45RA-negative fraction. These receptor sequences come from a man younger than 35 in good health.

V and J are TRBV5-1 and TRBJ1-2; D is perhaps TRBD1 (6 bases). Trimming left V 0 bases short and J 7 bases short, with 13 bases between. Germline-derived CDR1 and CDR2 are SGHRS and YFSETQ. This CDR3 region has 14 residues. Here the CDR3 reads CASSLDPGASGYTF. CDR3 DNA: TGCGCCAGCAGCTTGGATCCGGGGGCCAGTGGCTACACCTTC.

The table lists this clone with many counts. Additional DNA sequences in this sample encode the identical CDR3. The V call is TRBV5-1, the J call TRBJ2-7; D uncertain. Looked up from germline, CDR1 is SGHRS and CDR2 is YFSETQ. This CDR3 has 12 residues. V was cut by 4 bases and J by 0 bases, with 5 bases left in between. The CDR3, as DNA: TGCGCCAGCAGCCCGGCCTCCTACGAGCAGTACTTC. Its translation is CASSPASYEQYF.

The gene calls are TRBV2 and TRBJ2-5; 11 positions agree with TRBD2. Germline V gene sequence: CDR1 SNHLY, CDR2 FYNNEI. V was pared by 7 bases and J by 4 bases, with 11 bases of the junction left unmatched. CDR3 length: 16 residues. CDR3 loop: CASTRTSGFSLETQYF. CDR3 DNA: TGTGCCAGCACTCGGACTAGCGGGTTTTCCCTAGAGACCCAGTACTTC.

The chain joins TRBV10-3 to TRBJ2-1; D not certain. Germline V gives CDR1 ENHRY, CDR2 SYGVKD. The CDR3 covers 12 residues. The germline V and J ends were trimmed by 2 bases and 6 bases, with 5 bases remaining between them. The CDR3 nucleotides are TGTGCCATCAGTGAGGTCAGCAATGAGCAGTTCTTC. Residues: CAISEVSNEQFF.

The sample holds a few counts of this clone. This chain connects TRBV18 to TRBJ1-1; D uncertain. The germline V and J ends were trimmed by 2 bases and 5 bases, with 9 bases remaining between them. The CDR3 has 13 residues. Germline V gene lookup returns CDR1 KGHSH and CDR2 LQKENI. The CDR3 region has the DNA TGTGCCAGCTCACCAGTCGGCAGGACTGAAGCTTTCTTT. It specifies CASSPVGRTEAFF.

The CDR3, as DNA: TGTGCCAGCAGTCCCGGGCCCCTGAGCTCCTATAATTCACCCCTCCACTTT. It yields the protein CASSPGPLSSYNSPLHF. This rearrangement joins TRBV2 to TRBJ1-6; D unclear. The V end lost 5 bases, the J end lost 0 bases, and 14 bases lay between the germline ends. Germline CDR1 and CDR2: SNHLY and FYNNEI. The CDR3 covers 17 residues.

The chain uses TRBV27 and TRBJ2-7; D unresolved. Per the germline V gene, CDR1 is MNHEY and CDR2 is SMNVEV (reference sequence). The CDR3 has 13 residues. V lost 3 bases to trimming and J lost 4 bases, with 10 bases between them. The CDR3 region has the DNA TGTGCCAGCAGTTTCGCCCCCGGATACGAGCAGTACTTC. Translated, it gives CASSFAPGYEQYF.

Comments on this clone: The sample carries other DNA sequences with the same CDR3. The V gene is TRBV19, the J gene TRBJ1-1; 7 bases match TRBD1. CDR3 length equals 15 residues. CDR1 and CDR2 (germline): LNHDA, SQIVND (reference sequence). Trimming at V came to 5 bases and at J to 0 bases, leaving 6 bases not matched to a gene. The CDR3 here is CASSRTGTLNTEAFF. The CDR3 DNA reads as TGTGCCAGTAGTCGGACAGGAACACTGAACACTGAAGCTTTCTTT.

The chain joins TRBV12-5 to TRBJ1-2, with 9 bases aligning to TRBD1. The CDR3 consists of 14 residues. The V gene end was trimmed by 0 bases and the J gene end by 6 bases; junction bases not matched to a gene: 2. Germline V CDR1 and CDR2: LGHNT, FRNRAP. CDR3 sequence reads: CASGLVQGADGYTF. In DNA, the CDR3 is TGTGCTAGTGGTTTGGTACAGGGGGCCGATGGCTACACCTTC.

This sequence joins TRBV2 and TRBJ1-4; TRBD1 is a possible D gene (5 bases). Germline CDR1 is SNHLY and CDR2 is FYNNEI. V lost 3 bases to trimming and J lost 1 base, with 6 bases between them. The CDR3 runs 14 residues. CDR3 in DNA: TGTGCCAGCAGTGACAGGGTAACTAATGAAAAACTGTTTTTT. This codes for CASSDRVTNEKLFF.

This clone turned up a few times. CDR3 sequence (DNA): TGTGCCAGCAGCAAGGCGGCTAGCTCGTTCAATGAGCAGTTCTTC. Translated: CASSKAASSFNEQFF. V gene TRBV11-2 combines with J gene TRBJ2-1, with a tentative D call TRBD2 (5 bases). Germline CDR1 SGHAT, CDR2 FQNNGV. The V end was cut by 5 bases, the J end by 6 bases, with 17 bases between. There are 15 residues in the CDR3.

DNA for the CDR3: TGTGCCAGCAGCCGGGGGGCTGCGTGGGGCGAGCAGTACTTC. Its translation is CASSRGAAWGEQYF. The V and J genes are TRBV2 and TRBJ2-7, with D possibly being TRBD2 (7 bases). Trimming shortened V by 6 bases and J by 6 bases, and 18 bases separated the two germline ends. In germline, CDR1 is SNHLY, CDR2 FYNNEI. The CDR3 consists of 14 residues. Filled out from reference TRBV2 and TRBJ2-7, the complete variable domain reads EPEVTQTPSHQVTQMGQEVILRCVPISNHLYFYWYRQILGQKVEFLVSFYNNEISEKSEIFDDQFSVERPDGSNFTLKIRSTKLEDSAMYFCASSRGAAWGEQYFGPGTRLTVT.

V and J are TRBV19 and TRBJ1-5, with 10 bases that match TRBD1. The V gene end was trimmed by 6 bases and the J gene end by 4 bases; junction bases not matched to a gene: 3. The CDR3 runs to 14 residues. Germline V gene data show CDR1 as LNHDA and CDR2 as SQIVND (reference sequence). DNA of the CDR3: TGTGCCAGTAGCCTGGGACAGGGGAATCAGCCCCAGCATTTT. This gives the protein CASSLGQGNQPQHF.

CDR3 loop: CASSRRGQGTGETQYF. DNA for the CDR3: TGCGCCAGCAGCCGTCGCGGACAGGGGACAGGGGAGACCCAGTACTTC. This rearrangement joins TRBV5-1 to TRBJ2-5; TRBD1 matches at 9 bases. This CDR3 region has 16 residues. Trimming removed 4 bases from V and 5 bases from J; junction bases left unmatched: 12. Germline CDR1 reads SGHRS; CDR2 reads YFSETQ.

This chain links TRBV5-1 with TRBJ1-1, with D unresolved. The CDR3 covers 13 residues. With 4 bases removed from V and 0 bases from J, the gap between germline ends came to 7 bases. The V gene's germline CDR1 is SGHRS and CDR2 YFSETQ. CDR3 loop: CASSGPLNTEAFF. CDR3 DNA sequence: TGCGCCAGCAGCGGTCCGCTGAACACTGAAGCTTTCTTT.

The chain links TRBV7-8 to TRBJ2-3; TRBD2 might be the D (6 bases). The V end was cut by 5 bases, the J end by 6 bases, with 21 bases between. This CDR3 is built from 16 residues. Germline V gene sequence: CDR1 SGHVS, CDR2 FQNEAQ. The CDR3 region is CASSHNGASVSDTQYF. The CDR3 DNA reads as TGTGCCAGCAGCCATAACGGGGCTAGCGTGTCCGATACGCAGTATTTT.

As DNA, the CDR3 is TGTGCCAGCAGGACGGCCGAGCCCCAGCATTTT. This gives the protein CASRTAEPQHF. The chain combines TRBV28 with TRBJ1-5; D is uncertain. The CDR3 is 11 amino acids. Germline CDR1 MDHEN, CDR2 SYDVKM. The V and J ends lost 6 bases and 8 bases respectively, with 8 bases between them.

The chain employs TRBV6-1 and TRBJ2-7, with D hard to call. The CDR3 consists of 15 residues. Germline V gene data show CDR1 as MNHNS and CDR2 as SASEGT. The ends were cut back, 6 bases at V and 3 bases at J, with 18 bases in the middle. The CDR3 region has the DNA TGTGCCAGCAGAAGTAGCCGGGCAGGCAACTACGAGCAGTACTTC. Translated: CASRSSRAGNYEQYF.

CDR3 region: CASSLPGAKIYEQYF. The CDR3 nucleotides are TGTGCCAGCAGCTTACCCGGGGCCAAGATCTACGAGCAGTACTTC. The rearrangement links TRBV7-2 to TRBJ2-7; D is perhaps TRBD1 or TRBD2 (5 bases each). The CDR3 is made up of 15 amino acids. V lost 2 bases, J lost 3 bases, and 14 bases lay in between. Germline assignment: CDR1 SGHTA and CDR2 FQGNSA.

V is TRBV5-1 and J is TRBJ2-5; D is possibly TRBD2 (5 bases). The CDR3 spans 15 residues. CDR1 and CDR2 (germline): SGHRS, YFSETQ. Trimming took 1 base from V and 2 from J, leaving 12 bases between them. The CDR3: CASSLSGGYQETQYF. For the CDR3, the DNA is TGCGCCAGCAGCTTGAGTGGCGGGTATCAAGAGACCCAGTACTTC. The complete variable domain, with remaining parts taken from reference TRBV5-1 and TRBJ2-5, reads KAGVTQTPRYLIKTRGQQVTLSCSPISGHRSVSWYQQTPGQGLQFLFEYFSETQRNKGNFPGRFSGRQFSNSRSEMNVSTLELGDSALYLCASSLSGGYQETQYFGPGTRLLVL.